This entry describes one T cell receptor beta chain. Its antigen remains unknown. At one boundary the junction diverges from the germline segment, which might be a read error. This record belongs to a study of blood T cells in healthy people across ages. Study-level results: TCR beta diversity per million T cells fell roughly linearly with age. Changes in expanded clonotypes were possibly confounded, as the CMV status of donors was unknown.

The second PCR ran roughly 6 to 12 cycles with a sample-barcoded 5' primer and J-beta primers. TCRdb itself ran the 5' RACE reads through MiXCR, one entry per CDR3 protein. The repertoire holds roughly 1,800,000 distinct CDR3 sequences, with around half as singletons. The clonotype was recovered from a woman in her forties in good health. Sequenced material: blood.

CDR3 protein: CAGSYPRRSNQPQHF. CDR3 nucleotide sequence: TGTGCCGGCAGTTACCCCAGAAGGAGCAATCAGCCCCAGCATTTT. The rearrangement uses TRBV6-6 and TRBJ1-5; D is undetermined. This CDR3 has 15 amino acids. Germline V lookup: CDR1 MNHNY, CDR2 SVGAGI (reference sequence).